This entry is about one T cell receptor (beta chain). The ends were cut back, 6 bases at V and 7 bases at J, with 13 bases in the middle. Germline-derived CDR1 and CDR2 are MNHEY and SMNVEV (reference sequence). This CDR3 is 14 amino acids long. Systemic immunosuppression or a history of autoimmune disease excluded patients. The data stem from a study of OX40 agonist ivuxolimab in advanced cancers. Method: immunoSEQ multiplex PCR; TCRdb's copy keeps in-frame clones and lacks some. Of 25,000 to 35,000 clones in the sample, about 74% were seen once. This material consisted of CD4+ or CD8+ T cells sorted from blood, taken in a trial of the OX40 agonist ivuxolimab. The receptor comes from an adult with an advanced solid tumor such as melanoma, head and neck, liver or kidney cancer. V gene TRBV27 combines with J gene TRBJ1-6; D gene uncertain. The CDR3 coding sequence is TGTGCCAGCAGCTCCCATGAGGTCAATTCACCCCTCCACTTT. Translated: CASSSHEVNSPLHF.